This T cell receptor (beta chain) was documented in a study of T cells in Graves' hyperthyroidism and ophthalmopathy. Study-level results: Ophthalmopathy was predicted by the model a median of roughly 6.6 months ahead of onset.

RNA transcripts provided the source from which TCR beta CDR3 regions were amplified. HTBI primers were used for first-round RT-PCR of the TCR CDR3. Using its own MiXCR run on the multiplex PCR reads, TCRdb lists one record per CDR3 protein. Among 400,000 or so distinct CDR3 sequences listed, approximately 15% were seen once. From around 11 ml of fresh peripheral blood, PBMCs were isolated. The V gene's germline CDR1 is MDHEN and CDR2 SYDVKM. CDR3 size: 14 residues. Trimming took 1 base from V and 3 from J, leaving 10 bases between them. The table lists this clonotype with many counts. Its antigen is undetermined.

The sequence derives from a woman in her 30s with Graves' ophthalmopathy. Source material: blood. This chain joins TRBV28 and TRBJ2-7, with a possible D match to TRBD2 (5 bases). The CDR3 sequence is CASSLSRANYEQYF. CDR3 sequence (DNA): TGTGCCAGCAGTTTATCGCGGGCCAACTACGAGCAGTACTTC.